This TCR beta chain was documented in a study of blood T cells in healthy people across ages. V was pared by 3 bases and J by 8 bases, with 11 bases between. The CDR3 consists of 13 residues. Per germline, CDR1 LGHNA and CDR2 YNFKEQ. Next came a second PCR, run for about 7 to 12 cycles, which used a sample-barcoded 5' primer along with a J-beta primer mix. TCRdb itself ran the 5' RACE reads through MiXCR, one entry per CDR3 protein. The sample carries more than 1 million distinct CDR3 sequences, less than 50% recorded once. General observations from the study: The study could not conclusively compare naive and antigen-experienced cells, given its unsorted PBMCs. Possibly, changes in expanded clonotypes were confounded because donor CMV status was unknown. Higher naive T cell percentage went strongly together with higher TCR beta diversity.

There are many counts of this clonotype. No antigen is known for it. This chain uses TRBV4-2 with TRBJ2-1, with D perhaps matching TRBD1 or TRBD2 (5 bases each). Sequences were obtained from blood. The clonotype was recovered from a woman between 55 and 75 years old in good health. The CDR3 spells CASSHGGGDEQFF. The CDR3 nucleotides read TGTGCCAGCAGCCATGGGGGTGGGGATGAGCAGTTCTTC.